This TCR beta chain came from a study of blood T cells in healthy people across ages. Study findings and constraints: Percentage of naive T cells showed a strong correlation with TCR beta diversity. PBMCs went unsorted, and a conclusive naive versus antigen-experienced comparison was therefore prevented.

A note on this clonotype: Its antigen is unknown.

A second PCR of 7 to 11 cycles used a sample-barcoded 5' primer and a J-beta primer mix. TCRdb reprocessed the 5' RACE reads with MiXCR, giving one entry per CDR3 protein. Among around 800,000 distinct CDR3 sequences listed, around two thirds were seen once. V was clipped by 5 bases and J by 8 bases, with 19 bases between them. The CDR3 contains 16 residues. Germline V lookup: CDR1 SGHTA, CDR2 FQGTGA. The clonotype originates from a man younger than 40 in good health. The sequenced sample was blood. This chain connects TRBV7-3 to TRBJ1-6; D gene ambiguous. The CDR3 spells CASSLGQASAYSPLHF. The CDR3 coding sequence is TGTGCCAGCAGCCTTGGGCAGGCCTCGGCCTATTCACCCCTCCACTTT. Supplemented by reference TRBV7-3 and TRBJ1-6, the full variable domain reads GAGVSQTPSNKVTEKGKYVELRCDPISGHTALYWYRQSLGQGPEFLIYFQGTGAADDSGLPNDRFFAVRPEGSVSTLKIQRTERGDSAVYLCASSLGQASAYSPLHFGNGTRLTVT.